This T cell receptor beta chain appears in the sequencing data of a study of blood T cell repertoires in COVID-19. Study in general: The origin of the acute and convalescent COVID-19 samples was the United States, Italy and Spain. PBMCs, B-cell-depleted T cells, or T cells were the source of the cDNA or gDNA that made up the material.

This CDR3 has 12 amino acids. CDR1 and CDR2 from the germline V gene are LGHDT and YNNKEL (reference sequence). Trimming removed 5 bases at V and 4 bases at J, with 9 bases between. Original data processing: From reference gene primer amplification, estimates of nucleated cell counts were derived. The data were produced by immunoSEQ multiplex PCR, yet TCRdb's version contains in-frame clones alone and is incomplete. V and J calls and clone size are those listed in that table; D and trimming were worked out from the DNA. In the table there are around 130,000 clones, approximately 84% of which are singletons.

The sequence derives from a woman of 80 years or more with acute or convalescent COVID-19. The chain links TRBV3-1 (or the pseudogene TRBV3-2) to TRBJ2-7; TRBD1 might be the D (6 bases). Sequencing used peripheral blood. This chain's CDR3 is CASSVTGYEQYF. CDR3 bases: TGTGCCAGCAGCGTCACAGGGTACGAGCAGTACTTC.